This is a list of T cell receptor beta chains from one sample in a study of identifying expanded T cells in peripheral blood. Only in-frame clones appear in the TCRdb table, and some are missing; sequencing was by immunoSEQ multiplex PCR. In the table there are roughly 82,000 clones, 84% of which are singletons. Sequenced input: blood. These receptors all come from a person aged 18 to 75 in good health. Each CDR3 is given with its conserved first and last residue. Fields, in order: clone size, V gene, J gene, D gene, CDR3 DNA, CDR3 protein. The D gene is left open where the match is weak. Size values are once, few and many counts, or a class for expanded clones, and some rows have none.

NA	TRBV5-4	TRBJ2-5	NA	TGTGCCAGCAGCTTGGGTGGGGGAAAAGAGACCCAGTACTTC	CASSLGGGKETQYF
NA	TRBV9	TRBJ2-2	TRBD2	TGTGCCAGCAGCCCCAGGACTAGCGGGAGCTCCGGGGAGCTGTTTTTT	CASSPRTSGSSGELFF
NA	TRBV7-3	TRBJ2-3	TRBD2	TGTGCCAGCAGCTCCGGGACTAGCGGGATCCAGGATACGCAGTATTTT	CASSSGTSGIQDTQYF
NA	TRBV18	TRBJ2-7	NA	TGTGCCAGCTCACCGTCAGGGAGGCGATACGAGCAGTACTTC	CASSPSGRRYEQYF
once	TRBV5-1	TRBJ2-3	TRBD2	TGCGCCAGCAGCTTGGCGGGACTAGCGGGAGTAACAGATACGCAGTATTTT	CASSLAGLAGVTDTQYF
once	TRBV4-3	TRBJ1-1	TRBD1	TGCGCCAGCAGCCAGAGTGGACAGGGGCTTGAAGCTTTCTTT	CASSQSGQGLEAFF
NA	TRBV4-3	TRBJ1-2	TRBD1	TGCGCCAGCAGCCAGACGGCCCCGACAGGGGGCTATGGCTACACCTTC	CASSQTAPTGGYGYTF
NA	TRBV7-9	TRBJ1-1	NA	TGTGCCAGCAGCGATCGGACGGTCACTGAAGCTTTCTTT	CASSDRTVTEAFF
once	TRBV27	TRBJ1-2	NA	TGTGCCAGCAGTTTATCGGGGGCCTCCTATGGCTACACCTTC	CASSLSGASYGYTF
NA	TRBV4-1	TRBJ2-7	NA	TGCGCCAGCAGCCAAGAGTCTCAGGGAGCCCGATTCTACGAGCAGTACTTC	CASSQESQGARFYEQYF
NA	TRBV19	TRBJ2-1	TRBD2	TGTGCCAGTAGCGCGGGGACTAGCGGACACAATGAGCAGTTCTTC	CASSAGTSGHNEQFF
NA	TRBV4-2	TRBJ2-1	NA	TGTGCCAGCAGCCAATCTTTCTCGGGAGACAATGAGCAGTTCTTC	CASSQSFSGDNEQFF
NA	TRBV18	TRBJ2-1	TRBD2	TGTGCCAGCTCACCTACGGGACTAGCGGCCTACAATGAGCAGTTCTTC	CASSPTGLAAYNEQFF
NA	TRBV13	TRBJ1-5	NA	TGTGCCAGCAGCTTAGGCGCCGGGGGAAGCAATCAGCCCCAGCATTTT	CASSLGAGGSNQPQHF
NA	TRBV5-6	TRBJ1-3	NA	TGTGCCAGCAGCTTGGGGGCCTCTGGAAACACCATATATTTT	CASSLGASGNTIYF
NA	TRBV9	TRBJ2-2	NA	TGTGCCAGCAGCACACGTCAGACCGGGGAGCTGTTTTTT	CASSTRQTGELFF
NA	TRBV4-2	TRBJ1-5	NA	TGTGCCAGCAGCCAAGATCAGGGAGAACAGCCCCAGCATTTT	CASSQDQGEQPQHF
NA	TRBV7-3	TRBJ1-1	NA	TGTGCCAGCAGCTTAAACCTTAACTCTGAAGCTTTCTTT	CASSLNLNSEAFF
NA	TRBV29-1	TRBJ2-5	TRBD1	TGCAGCTTCACAAAGACAGGGGGAGGGCAAGAGACCCAGTACTTC	CSFTKTGGGQETQYF